This record looks at one TCR beta chain sequence and its context. The antigen remains undetermined. CDR3 length: 14 residues. CDR1 and CDR2 (germline): DFQATT, SNEGSKA (reference sequence). V trimming: 4 bases; J trimming: 2 bases; junction bases outside the gene matches: 6. TCR beta VDJ and CDR3 profiling used genomic DNA as template. Using its own MiXCR run on the reads, TCRdb lists one record per CDR3 protein. The sample consists of 180,000 or so distinct CDR3 sequences, approximately 48% of them appearing once. Patients chosen for sequencing had CD8+CD57+ cells that had expanded, as shown by flow cytometry. The data derive from a study of CD8+CD57+ T cells in acquired aplastic anemia. About the study: Sorting CD4+ and CD8+ cells gave DNA averaging approximately 3 ug. Whole-study findings and limits: No significant patient-versus-control difference appeared in CD8+ Simpson's diversity.

This clonotype originated in a human donor with aplastic anemia. Sequencing used sorted CD4+, CD8+, or CD8+CD57+ T cells (not recorded which) from PBMCs. The V call is TRBV20-1, the J call TRBJ2-5; 8 bases line up with TRBD1. The CDR3: CSANVDRAQETQYF. The CDR3 DNA reads TGCAGTGCTAATGTGGACAGGGCACAAGAGACCCAGTACTTC.